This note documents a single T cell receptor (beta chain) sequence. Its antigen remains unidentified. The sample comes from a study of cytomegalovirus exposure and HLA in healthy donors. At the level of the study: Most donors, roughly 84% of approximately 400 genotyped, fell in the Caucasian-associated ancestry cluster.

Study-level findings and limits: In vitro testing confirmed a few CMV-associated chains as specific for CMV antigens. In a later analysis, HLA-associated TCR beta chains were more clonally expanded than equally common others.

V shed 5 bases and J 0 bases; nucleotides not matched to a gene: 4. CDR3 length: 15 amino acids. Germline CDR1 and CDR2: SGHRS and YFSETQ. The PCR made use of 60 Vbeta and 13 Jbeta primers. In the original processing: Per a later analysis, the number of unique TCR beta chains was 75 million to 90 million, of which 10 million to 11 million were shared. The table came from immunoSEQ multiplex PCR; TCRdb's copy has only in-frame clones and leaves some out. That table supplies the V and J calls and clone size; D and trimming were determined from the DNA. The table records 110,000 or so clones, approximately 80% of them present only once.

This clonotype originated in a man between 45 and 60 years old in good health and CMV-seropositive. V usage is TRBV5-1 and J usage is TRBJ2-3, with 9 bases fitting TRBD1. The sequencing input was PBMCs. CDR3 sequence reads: CASRRGTGSTDTQYF. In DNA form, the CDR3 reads TGCGCCAGCAGGCGAGGGACAGGGAGCACAGATACGCAGTATTTT.